This T cell receptor (beta chain) was captured in a study of blood T cell repertoires in COVID-19. Sequenced by immunoSEQ multiplex PCR; TCRdb stores in-frame clones only, minus some. The sample shows roughly 150,000 clones, roughly 82% of them seen only once. V was clipped by 3 bases and J by 8 bases; unmatched bases: 5. CDR3 length: 14 amino acids. Looked up from germline, CDR1 is SGHKS and CDR2 is YYEKEE (reference sequence). This receptor was identified in a woman in her fifties or sixties in a cohort sampled during active or convalescent COVID-19. The sample comprised peripheral blood. The rearrangement uses TRBV5-5 and TRBJ1-6; 7 bases are a match to TRBD1. CDR3 DNA sequence: TGTGCCAGCAGCTGGGGACAGATACATTCACCCCTCCACTTT. Protein sequence: CASSWGQIHSPLHF. Together with reference TRBV5-5 and TRBJ1-6, the CDR3 gives the full variable domain: DAGVTQSPTHLIKTRGQQVTLRCSPISGHKSVSWYQQVLGQGPQFIFQYYEKEERGRGNFPDRFSARQFPNYSSELNVNALLLGDSALYLCASSWGQIHSPLHFGNGTRLTVT.